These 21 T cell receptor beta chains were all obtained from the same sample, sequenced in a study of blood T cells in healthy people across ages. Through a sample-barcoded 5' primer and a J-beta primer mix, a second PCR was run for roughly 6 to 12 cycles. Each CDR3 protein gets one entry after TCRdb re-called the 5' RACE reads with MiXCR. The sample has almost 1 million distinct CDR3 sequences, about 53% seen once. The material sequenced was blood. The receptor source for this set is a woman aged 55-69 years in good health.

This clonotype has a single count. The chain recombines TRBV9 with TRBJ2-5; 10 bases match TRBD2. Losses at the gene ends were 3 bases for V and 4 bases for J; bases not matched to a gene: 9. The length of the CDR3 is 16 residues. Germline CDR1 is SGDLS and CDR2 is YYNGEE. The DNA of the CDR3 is TGTGCCAGCAGCGAAACCCTAGCGGGAGTGGGAGAGACCCAGTACTTC. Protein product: CASSETLAGVGETQYF.

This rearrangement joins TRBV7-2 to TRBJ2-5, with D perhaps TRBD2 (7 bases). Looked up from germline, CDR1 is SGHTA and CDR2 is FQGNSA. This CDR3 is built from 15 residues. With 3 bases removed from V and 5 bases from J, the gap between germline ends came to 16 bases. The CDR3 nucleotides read TGTGCCAGCAGCTTCTACGGGGGGCGCTTGGAGACCCAGTACTTC. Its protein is CASSFYGGRLETQYF.

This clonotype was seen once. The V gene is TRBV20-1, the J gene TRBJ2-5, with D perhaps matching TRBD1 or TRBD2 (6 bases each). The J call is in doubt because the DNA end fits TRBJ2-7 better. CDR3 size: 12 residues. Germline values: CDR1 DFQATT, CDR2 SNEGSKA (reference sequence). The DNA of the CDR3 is TGCAGTGCTGATACAGGGAGGCACGAGCAGTACTTC. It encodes CSADTGRHEQYF.

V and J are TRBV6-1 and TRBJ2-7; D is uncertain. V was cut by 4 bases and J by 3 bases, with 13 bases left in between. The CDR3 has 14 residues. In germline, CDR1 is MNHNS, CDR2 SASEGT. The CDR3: CASSAFGSLYEQYF. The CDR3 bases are TGTGCCAGCAGTGCATTCGGGTCTCTCTACGAGCAGTACTTC.

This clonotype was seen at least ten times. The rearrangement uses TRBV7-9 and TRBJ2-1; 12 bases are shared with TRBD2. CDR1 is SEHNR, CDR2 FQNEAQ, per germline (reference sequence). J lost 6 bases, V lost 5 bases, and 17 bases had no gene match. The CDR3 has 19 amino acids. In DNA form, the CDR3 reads TGTGCCAGCAGCCCAGACCGATTGAGACTAGCGGGAGTAGGCAATGAGCAGTTCTTC. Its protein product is CASSPDRLRLAGVGNEQFF. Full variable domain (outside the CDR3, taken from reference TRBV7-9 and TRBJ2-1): DTGVSQNPRHKITKRGQNVTFRCDPISEHNRLYWYRQTLGQGPEFLTYFQNEAQLEKSRLLSDRFSAERPKGSFSTLEIQRTEQGDSAMYLCASSPDRLRLAGVGNEQFFGPGTRLTVL.

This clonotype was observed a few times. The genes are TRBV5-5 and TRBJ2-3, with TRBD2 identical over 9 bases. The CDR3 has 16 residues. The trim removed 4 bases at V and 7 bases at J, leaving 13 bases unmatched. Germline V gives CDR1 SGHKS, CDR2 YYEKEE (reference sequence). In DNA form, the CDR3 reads TGTGCCAGCAGCCCTGGGACTAGCTTGGTATCAAATACGCAGTATTTT. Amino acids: CASSPGTSLVSNTQYF.

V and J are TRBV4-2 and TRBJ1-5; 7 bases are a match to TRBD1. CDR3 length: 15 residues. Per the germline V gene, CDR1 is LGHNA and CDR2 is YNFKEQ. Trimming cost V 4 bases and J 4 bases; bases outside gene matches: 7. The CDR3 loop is CASSRATGTNQPQHF. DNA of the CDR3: TGTGCCAGCAGCCGAGCGACAGGGACGAATCAGCCCCAGCATTTT.

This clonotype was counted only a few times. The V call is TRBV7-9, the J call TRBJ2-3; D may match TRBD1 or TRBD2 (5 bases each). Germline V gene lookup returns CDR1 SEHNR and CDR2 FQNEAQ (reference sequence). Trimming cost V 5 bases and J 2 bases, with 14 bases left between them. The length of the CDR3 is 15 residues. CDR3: CASSRLGDPTDTQYF. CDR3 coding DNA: TGTGCCAGCAGCCGATTGGGGGATCCCACAGATACGCAGTATTTT.

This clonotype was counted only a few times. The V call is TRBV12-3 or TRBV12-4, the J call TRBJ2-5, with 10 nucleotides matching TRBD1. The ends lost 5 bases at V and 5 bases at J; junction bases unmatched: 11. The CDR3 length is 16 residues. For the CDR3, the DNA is TGTGCCAGCAGTCCCCCCGGGACAGGGGCCCAGGAGACCCAGTACTTC. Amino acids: CASSPPGTGAQETQYF.

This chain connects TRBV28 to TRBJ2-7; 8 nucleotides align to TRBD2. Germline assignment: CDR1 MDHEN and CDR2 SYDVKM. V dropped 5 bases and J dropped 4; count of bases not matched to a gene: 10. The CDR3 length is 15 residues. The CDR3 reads CASSPRGSGAYEQYF. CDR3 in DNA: TGTGCCAGCAGTCCCCGCGGTAGCGGGGCTTACGAGCAGTACTTC.

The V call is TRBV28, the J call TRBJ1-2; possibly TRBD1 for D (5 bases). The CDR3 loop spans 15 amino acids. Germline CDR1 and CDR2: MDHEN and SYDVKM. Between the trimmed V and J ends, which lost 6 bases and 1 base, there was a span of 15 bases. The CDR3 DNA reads TGTGCCAGCAGCCCCGGGGGTGCAAGTAACTATGGCTACACCTTC. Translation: CASSPGGASNYGYTF.

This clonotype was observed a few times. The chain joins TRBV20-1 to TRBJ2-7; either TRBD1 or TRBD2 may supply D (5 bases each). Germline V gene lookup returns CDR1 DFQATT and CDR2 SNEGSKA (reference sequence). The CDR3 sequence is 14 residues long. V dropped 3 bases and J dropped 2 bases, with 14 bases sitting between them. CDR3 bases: TGCAGTGCTAGTCCTTCCGGGACCACCTACGAGCAGTACTTC. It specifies CSASPSGTTYEQYF.

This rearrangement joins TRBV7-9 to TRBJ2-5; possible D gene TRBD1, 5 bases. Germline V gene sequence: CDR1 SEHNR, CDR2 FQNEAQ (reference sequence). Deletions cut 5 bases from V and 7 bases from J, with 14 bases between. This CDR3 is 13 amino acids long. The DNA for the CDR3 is TGTGCCAGCAGCCATGACAGAGTAGGGACCCAGTACTTC. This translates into CASSHDRVGTQYF.

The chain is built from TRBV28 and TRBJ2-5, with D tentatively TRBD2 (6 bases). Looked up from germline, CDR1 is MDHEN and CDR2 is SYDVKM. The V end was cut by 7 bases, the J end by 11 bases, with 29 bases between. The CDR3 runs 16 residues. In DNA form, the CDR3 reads TGTGCCAGCACCACTGGCGGGGTTGCCCCTAAAAATGAGCAGTACTTC. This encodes CASTTGGVAPKNEQYF.

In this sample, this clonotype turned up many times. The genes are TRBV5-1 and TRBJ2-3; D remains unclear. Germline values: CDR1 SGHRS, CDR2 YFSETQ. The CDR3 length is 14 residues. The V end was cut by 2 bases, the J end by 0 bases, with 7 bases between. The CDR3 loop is CASSFGPSTDTQYF. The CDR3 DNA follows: TGCGCCAGCAGCTTCGGGCCGAGCACAGATACGCAGTATTTT. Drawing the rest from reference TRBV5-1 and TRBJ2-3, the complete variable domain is KAGVTQTPRYLIKTRGQQVTLSCSPISGHRSVSWYQQTPGQGLQFLFEYFSETQRNKGNFPGRFSGRQFSNSRSEMNVSTLELGDSALYLCASSFGPSTDTQYFGPGTRLTVL.

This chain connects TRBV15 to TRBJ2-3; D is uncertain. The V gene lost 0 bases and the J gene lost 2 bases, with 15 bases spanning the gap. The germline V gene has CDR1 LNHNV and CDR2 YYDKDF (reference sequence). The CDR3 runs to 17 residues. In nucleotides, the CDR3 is TGTGCCACCAGCAGAGAGGTAGCAGGAAGAACCACAGATACGCAGTATTTT. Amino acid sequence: CATSREVAGRTTDTQYF.

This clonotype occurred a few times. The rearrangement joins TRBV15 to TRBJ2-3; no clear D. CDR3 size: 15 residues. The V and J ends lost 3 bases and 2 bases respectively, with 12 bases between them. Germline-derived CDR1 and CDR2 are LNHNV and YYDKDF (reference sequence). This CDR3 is CATSSGLRVTDTQYF. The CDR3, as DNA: TGTGCCACCAGCAGTGGTCTCCGGGTCACAGATACGCAGTATTTT.

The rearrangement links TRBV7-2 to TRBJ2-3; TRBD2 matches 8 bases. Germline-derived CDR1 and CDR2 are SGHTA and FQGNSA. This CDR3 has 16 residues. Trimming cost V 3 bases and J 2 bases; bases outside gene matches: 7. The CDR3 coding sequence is TGTGCCAGCAGCTTTACTAGCGGAGGTTACACAGATACGCAGTATTTT. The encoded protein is CASSFTSGGYTDTQYF.

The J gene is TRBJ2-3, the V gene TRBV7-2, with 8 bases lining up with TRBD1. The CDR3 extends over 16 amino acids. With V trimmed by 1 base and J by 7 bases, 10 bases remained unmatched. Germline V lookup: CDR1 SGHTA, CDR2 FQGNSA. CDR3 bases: TGTGCCAGCAGCTTAGGGGGCCCCGGGACAGGAAATACGCAGTATTTT. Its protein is CASSLGGPGTGNTQYF.

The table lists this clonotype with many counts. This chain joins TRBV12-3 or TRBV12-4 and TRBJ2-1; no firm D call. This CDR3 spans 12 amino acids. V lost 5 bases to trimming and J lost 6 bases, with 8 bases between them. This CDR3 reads CASSPTPNEQFF. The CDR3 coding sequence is TGTGCCAGCAGTCCCACCCCCAATGAGCAGTTCTTC.

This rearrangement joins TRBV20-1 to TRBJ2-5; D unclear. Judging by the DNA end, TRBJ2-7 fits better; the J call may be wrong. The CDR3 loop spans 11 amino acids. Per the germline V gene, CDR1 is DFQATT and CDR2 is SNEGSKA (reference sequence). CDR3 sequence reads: CSARFGREQYF. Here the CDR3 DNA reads TGCAGTGCTAGATTTGGACGCGAGCAGTACTTC.